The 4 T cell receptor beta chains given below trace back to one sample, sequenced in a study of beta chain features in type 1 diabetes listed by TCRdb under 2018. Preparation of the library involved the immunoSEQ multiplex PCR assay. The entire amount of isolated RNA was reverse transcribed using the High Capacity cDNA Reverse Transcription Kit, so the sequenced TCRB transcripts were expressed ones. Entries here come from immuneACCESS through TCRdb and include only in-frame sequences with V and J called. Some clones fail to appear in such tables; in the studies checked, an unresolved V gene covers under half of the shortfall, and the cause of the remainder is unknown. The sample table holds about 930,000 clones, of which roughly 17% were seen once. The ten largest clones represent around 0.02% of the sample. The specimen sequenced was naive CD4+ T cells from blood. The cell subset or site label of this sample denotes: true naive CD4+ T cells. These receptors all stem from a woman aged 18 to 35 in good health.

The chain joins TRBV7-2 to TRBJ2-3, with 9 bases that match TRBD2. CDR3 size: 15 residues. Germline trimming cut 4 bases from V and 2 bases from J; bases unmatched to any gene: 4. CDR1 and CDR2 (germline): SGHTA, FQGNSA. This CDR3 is CASSSRLADTDTQYF. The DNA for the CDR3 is TGTGCCAGCAGCTCCCGACTAGCGGACACAGATACGCAGTATTTT.

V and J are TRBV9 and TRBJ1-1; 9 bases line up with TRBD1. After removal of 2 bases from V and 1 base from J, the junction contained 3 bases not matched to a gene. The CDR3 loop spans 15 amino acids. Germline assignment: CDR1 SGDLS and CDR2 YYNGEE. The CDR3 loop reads CASSVGTGPNTEAFF. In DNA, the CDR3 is TGTGCCAGCAGCGTTGGGACAGGGCCGAACACTGAAGCTTTCTTT.

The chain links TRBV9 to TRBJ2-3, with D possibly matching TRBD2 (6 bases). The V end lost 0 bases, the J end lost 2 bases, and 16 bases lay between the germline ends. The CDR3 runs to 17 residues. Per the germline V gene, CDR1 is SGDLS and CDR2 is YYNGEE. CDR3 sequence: CASSVALGLPSTDTQYF. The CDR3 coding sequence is TGTGCCAGCAGCGTAGCATTGGGACTCCCATCCACAGATACGCAGTATTTT.

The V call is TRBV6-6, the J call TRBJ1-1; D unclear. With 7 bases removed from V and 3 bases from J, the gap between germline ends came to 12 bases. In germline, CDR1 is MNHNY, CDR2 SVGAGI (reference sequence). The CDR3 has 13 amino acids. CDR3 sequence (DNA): TGTGCCAGCATTCACCCTGGGGACACTGAAGCTTTCTTT. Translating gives CASIHPGDTEAFF.